This TCR beta chain was recorded in a study of somatic reversion in DOCK8 deficiency (dated by TCRdb to the early 2020s). About the investigation overall: The study compared T cell receptor beta repertoires of DOCK8-deficient patients, DOCK8-revertant patients and healthy volunteers. DOCK8-deficient patients in the study had been reported previously. The study investigated how somatic reversion of pathogenic DOCK8 variants alters lymphocyte differentiation and function in DOCK8 deficiency.

Results and caveats for the whole study, not just this receptor: Whether whole blood or PBMCs served as the source material for each individual sample was not specified in the methods.

Libraries were prepared through multiplex PCR. TRB libraries were generated by one-step amplicon PCR from approximately 100 ng genomic DNA using EuroClonality-NGS primers. Sequencing of the TRB amplicons was done on Illumina MiSeq instruments using 2 x 250 bp version 2 chemistry. The authors' analysis ran thus. Primary TRB sequence analysis and V(D)J annotation were performed with IMGT/HighV-QUEST. Once nonfunctional clones had been removed and the data downsampled for comparisons between samples, VDJtools was used to evaluate repertoire diversity and composition. TCRdb's own reprocessing of the public reads used fastp at Q25 and MiXCR and kept productive beta chains. Rows merge per CDR3 protein into single entries with the most common DNA and genes. In this record, the V and J calls reflect TCRdb's handling and not the investigators' own analysis. Within this sample are approximately 4,100 distinct CDR3 sequences, with around 25% of them counted one time only. Clones ranked in the top ten supply roughly a tenth of the sample.

From the cysteine through the phenylalanine, the CDR3 covers 14 amino acids. The kept DNA is CDR3 alone, 42 bases in frame from the first base. The germline V gene sets CDR1 to SGHTA and CDR2 to FQGNSA. V is pared back by 3 bases and J by 3 bases, with 11 bases lying between the germline termini. In this sample, this clonotype turned up a few times. There is no known antigen for this receptor. Per-base quality was not reported, and no clone a single base away is much larger than it. The healthy control blood was obtained from volunteer donors, who were supplied by blood services in Australia and France. For the TCR repertoire analysis, genomic DNA was extracted either from whole blood samples or from PBMCs.

The sequence links TRBV7-2 to TRBJ1-1, with no confidently assigned D gene. Sequenced material: peripheral blood. The receptor was derived from a human donor in good health. This receptor has the CDR3 CASSFNPWDTEAFF. The base sequence is TGTGCCAGCAGCTTTAACCCTTGGGACACTGAAGCTTTCTTT.